Sequencing of this T cell receptor beta chain was carried out in a study of shared clonotypes between healthy human individuals (dated by TCRdb to the early 2020s). For the wider study: A couple of women and three men aged 18 to 49 years were included in the cohort. For each donor, CD4 naive and CD4 memory were each given three plates, CD8 naive was given two plates, and CD8 memory was given one plate. To estimate repertoire size and how much clonotype sharing occurs between individuals, the study deeply sequenced the blood TCR repertoires of roughly 5 healthy adults. Different laboratories and diverse techniques were used to prepare libraries and sequence TCR repertoires, to increase sequencing depth and limit assay-specific biases. Each donor's leukapheresis produced roughly between roughly 0.94 and 9.5 billion PBMCs.

CD8 naive samples were obtained by positive selection for CCR7 among CD45RO-negative cells, yielding a CD45RA+CCR7+ population from which TemRA cells were excluded. The donors were healthy, HIV-negative adults with no recently reported acute infections or vaccinations. Every donor was a Caucasian adult residing in Nashville, Tennessee, USA. Blood was collected by leukapheresis, and PBMCs were isolated by Ficoll-Histopaque density gradient centrifugation and then cryopreserved in liquid nitrogen vapor phase. Analytical flow cytometry was used to check the purity and quantity of each magnetically sorted T cell population. From each sorted fraction, genomic DNA was isolated and quantified by UV absorbance on a Nanodrop 2000c. Using the deep immunoSEQ assay, TCR CDR3 regions were amplified from genomic DNA by multiplex PCR. Extracted genomic DNA from each cell subset was distributed evenly across all wells of several immunoSEQ 96-well plates, and each plate was treated as a replicate. For sorted subsets, about 210 ng of genomic DNA, equivalent to 25,000 to 35,000 T cell genomes, went into each replicate PCR. Purified libraries were quantified with a Qubit 3.0 fluorometer, sized on a Bioanalyzer 2100, and re-quantified with the KAPA Library Quantification kit. A separate single-read 150-cycle Illumina NextSeq 550 flow cell was used to sequence each immunoSEQ 96-well plate. In the original analysis: Because the immunoSEQ output included only junctional sequences and no quality scores, the filtering could not be the same as the filtering used for full-length reads. To assign V/J genes and CDR3, sequences were annotated against IMGT germline references using PyIR, a Python wrapper for IgBLAST v1.9. Reads were filtered out if the reads had weak V/J assignments (E-value above 1e-6), no CDR3, stop codons, out-of-frame junctions, or ambiguous translated residues. A V3J clonotype was defined by an identical inferred V gene, J gene, and CDR3 amino acid sequence. To compute the percentage overlap between repertoires, the number of shared unique clonotypes was divided by the size of the smaller repertoire. Three approaches were used to assess repertoire richness: RTK rarefaction, the Chao1 estimator, and Recon v2.1 estimates of unobserved clonotypes. Generation probabilities for all TCRbeta clonotypes obtained by the gDNA method from a handful of donors were computed using OLGA. Drawn from immuneACCESS, this table holds only the in-frame rearrangements with V and J called that TCRdb kept. Clones are partly lost; checked studies trace under half to an unresolved V gene and leave the rest unexplained. The DNA was the basis for D and trimming; V, J and clone size are from that table. This sample holds over 800,000 clones; around 92% were observed only once. About 24% of the sample lies in the top ten.

Broad study findings and their caveats: Across a handful of donors, around 5.4% of naive CD4, over 3% of naive CD8, under 2.5% of memory CD4, and approximately 0.4% of memory CD8 clonotypes were shared. Sampling was limited to blood, and TCR repertoires in tissue likely differ from TCR repertoires in blood. The genetic and exposure-history diversity represented was limited by the small number of donors. Rarefaction of sorted-subset datasets indicated incomplete sequencing despite the large sequencing depth. Larger estimated clonotype richness was generally found for naive subsets than for memory subsets. Compared with non-shared clonotypes, clonotypes shared by all four sorted-subset donors had higher generation probabilities. Based on pairwise subsampling, the degree of clonotype sharing among donors was expected to be affected by sequencing depth.

Concerning this clone: The clone's antigen remains unknown. Compared with germline, one end of the junction differs, possibly owing to a read error.

CDR1 and CDR2, looked up from the germline V gene, are ENHRY and SYGVKD. Inclusive of the bounding cysteine and phenylalanine, the CDR3 is 12 residues long. Solely the CDR3 DNA is kept, with 36 bases framed from the first base. The receptor was derived from a man aged 30 to 45 in good health. Source material: naive CD8+ T cells sorted from blood. Per the publication, the cell subset or site label means: CD45RA+CCR7+. Recombination joined TRBV10-3 with TRBJ1-2; TRBD1 matches 7 bases in the middle. The sequence in DNA is TGTGCCATCAGTGACAGGACAGGAGGAGGGTTCTTC. It specifies CAISDRTGGGFF.